The 20 T cell receptor beta chains in this list originate from one sample, sequenced in a study of patients and donors after allogeneic stem cell transplantation (dated by TCRdb to about 2020). Library preparation was by RT-PCR. The sequencer was a NextSeq 550. In-frame beta chains were kept once TCRdb had trimmed the public reads at Q25 with fastp and called clones with MiXCR. Rows merge per CDR3 protein into single entries with the most common DNA and genes. This sample is represented by approximately 200,000 distinct CDR3 sequences; 13% to 15% of them were singletons. About 9.9% of the sample is in the top ten clones. Input material: blood, either unsorted or a sorted T cell fraction (not recorded which). The origin of the receptors is a human donor who was either an allogeneic HSCT recipient or a stem cell or donor lymphocyte infusion donor (not recorded which). It is not recorded whose cells these are; they may come from a transplant donor.

This clonotype has a count of ten or more. The J gene is TRBJ1-1, the V gene TRBV29-1; 7 bases map to TRBD1. J lost 9 bases, V lost 6 bases, and 16 bases had no gene match. The CDR3 is made up of 14 amino acids. Germline CDR1 reads SQVTM; CDR2 reads ANQGSEA. In nucleotides, the CDR3 is TGCAGCGTCAAACAGGGGACGGCCGCCGAGAAAGCTTTCTTT. It is translated as CSVKQGTAAEKAFF.

DNA for the CDR3: TGCAGTGCTGGGGGGCGCGCCGCCTACGAGCAGTACTTC. Translation: CSAGGRAAYEQYF. V gene TRBV20-1 combines with J gene TRBJ2-7; D possibly matches TRBD1 or TRBD2 (6 bases each). CDR1 is DFQATT, CDR2 SNEGSKA, per germline (reference sequence). The CDR3 runs 13 residues. Trimming cost V 5 bases and J 2 bases, with 13 bases left between them.

This clonotype showed up just a few times. This chain links TRBV4-1 with TRBJ2-1; TRBD1 aligns across 7 bases. Trimming cost V 0 bases and J 4 bases; bases outside gene matches: 6. The CDR3 runs to 16 residues. Germline V gives CDR1 MGHRA, CDR2 YSYEKL. CDR3 sequence: CASSQDLGDSYNEQFF. The CDR3 DNA reads TGCGCCAGCAGCCAAGATTTGGGGGACAGTTACAATGAGCAGTTCTTC.

This clonotype was detected ten times or more. The genes are TRBV12-3 or TRBV12-4 and TRBJ1-6, with TRBD1 matching 7 bases. The V gene end was trimmed by 7 bases and the J gene end by 6 bases; junction bases not matched to a gene: 9. This CDR3 is 15 amino acids long. CDR3 region: CASKGQGGLNSPLHF. CDR3 in DNA: TGTGCCAGCAAAGGGCAGGGGGGTCTTAATTCACCCCTCCACTTT.

This clonotype has ten or more counts. CDR3 amino acids: CASSLGSDTDTQYF. The DNA of the CDR3 is TGTGCCAGCAGCTTAGGTAGTGACACAGATACGCAGTATTTT. The chain combines TRBV7-2 with TRBJ2-3, with unresolved D. Germline V gene sequence: CDR1 SGHTA, CDR2 FQGNSA. The length of the CDR3 is 14 residues. The V end was cut by 1 base, the J end by 2 bases, with 7 bases between.

This clonotype was recorded a few times. The chain recombines TRBV7-2 with TRBJ2-3; D may match TRBD1 or TRBD2 (6 bases each). This CDR3 has 14 residues. With 5 bases removed from V and 0 bases from J, the gap between germline ends came to 9 bases. From germline, CDR1 is SGHTA and CDR2 FQGNSA. The CDR3 sequence: CASSRGPSTDTQYF. Here the CDR3 DNA reads TGTGCCAGCAGCCGGGGGCCAAGCACAGATACGCAGTATTTT.

The chain combines TRBV20-1 with TRBJ1-1; TRBD1 is a possible D gene (5 bases). Trimming took off 5 bases at V and 7 bases at J, with 20 bases between the two ends. CDR1 DFQATT and CDR2 SNEGSKA come from the germline V gene (reference sequence). The CDR3 has 14 residues. CDR3 bases: TGCAGTGCTTCCGGGGGGTCCAGGGTGGGTGAAGCTTTCTTT. This codes for CSASGGSRVGEAFF.

This clonotype occurred a few times. This chain links TRBV4-1 with TRBJ2-1; 9 nucleotides align to TRBD1. Germline values: CDR1 MGHRA, CDR2 YSYEKL. Trimming cost V 0 bases and J 3 bases; bases outside gene matches: 3. CDR3 size: 16 residues. The CDR3 nucleotides are TGCGCCAGCAGCCAAGAGACAGGGGGGGACTACAATGAGCAGTTCTTC. Translated: CASSQETGGDYNEQFF.

This clonotype was counted between two and nine times. The chain employs TRBV30 and TRBJ1-5; TRBD1 matches 8 bases. The CDR3 spans 15 residues. CDR1 and CDR2 from the germline V gene are GTSNPN and SVGIG (reference sequence). Trimming cost V 2 bases and J 4 bases; bases outside gene matches: 7. CDR3 protein: CAWSLSGTGNQPQHF. CDR3 bases: TGTGCCTGGAGTCTTTCGGGGACAGGAAATCAGCCCCAGCATTTT.

This clonotype has ten or more counts. V usage is TRBV28 and J usage is TRBJ1-2, with D unresolved. This CDR3 has 15 residues. V was clipped by 5 bases and J by 2 bases, with 15 bases between them. Germline lookup yields CDR1 MDHEN and CDR2 SYDVKM. The DNA of the CDR3 is TGTGCCAGCAGTCCCCTCGGGGTAGCCAACTATGGCTACACCTTC. It encodes CASSPLGVANYGYTF.

The chain has TRBV6-1 and TRBJ2-3, with D possibly TRBD1 on 6 matching bases. Trimming removed 6 bases from V and 5 bases from J, with 15 bases in between. The CDR3 runs to 14 residues. Looked up from germline, CDR1 is MNHNS and CDR2 is SASEGT. CDR3 DNA: TGTGCCAGCAGCATTCGGGACAAAGGAGATACGCAGTATTTT. It translates to CASSIRDKGDTQYF.

This clonotype has a count of ten or more. The chain employs TRBV4-3 and TRBJ2-3; TRBD2 is a possible D gene (6 bases). The V end was cut by 0 bases, the J end by 2 bases, with 12 bases between. Germline-derived CDR1 and CDR2 are LGHNA and YSLEER. The CDR3 covers 16 residues. The CDR3 nucleotides read TGCGCCAGCAGCCAAGAAAAAACGGGACTCACAGATACGCAGTATTTT. Amino acids: CASSQEKTGLTDTQYF.

This rearrangement joins TRBV11-3 to TRBJ2-1; D remains unclear. Between the trimmed V and J ends, which lost 0 bases and 9 bases, there was a span of 9 bases. The CDR3 extends over 13 amino acids. CDR1 is SGHNT, CDR2 YENEEA, per germline. The CDR3 protein is CASSLDSRFEQFF. CDR3 nucleotide sequence: TGTGCCAGCAGCTTAGACTCTAGGTTTGAGCAGTTCTTC.

The chain is built from TRBV13 and TRBJ2-1; D remains unclear. V was cut by 6 bases and J by 5 bases, with 17 bases left in between. CDR3 size: 15 residues. Germline V gives CDR1 PRHDT, CDR2 FYEKMQ (reference sequence). Here the CDR3 reads CASSPSEWGNNEQFF. In nucleotides, the CDR3 is TGTGCCAGCAGTCCCTCCGAGTGGGGTAACAATGAGCAGTTCTTC.

The V gene is TRBV4-2, the J gene TRBJ2-2; no reliable D call. V gave up 2 bases and J gave up 7 bases, with 11 bases separating them. The germline gives CDR1 LGHNA, CDR2 YNFKEQ. The CDR3 has 14 residues. This chain's CDR3 is CASSQLLGNGELFF. DNA for the CDR3: TGTGCCAGCAGCCAACTCCTAGGAAACGGGGAGCTGTTTTTT.

The chain uses TRBV12-3 or TRBV12-4 and TRBJ1-3; D unclear. This CDR3 spans 18 amino acids. Trimming took off 7 bases at V and 1 base at J, with 23 bases between the two ends. The CDR3, as DNA: TGTGCCAGCATTAAGGGCCTCCTGGGTCTACGTTCTGGAAACACCATATATTTT. It translates to CASIKGLLGLRSGNTIYF.

This clonotype was seen a few times. This chain uses TRBV5-1 with TRBJ2-7, with D perhaps matching TRBD2 (6 bases). Trimming took 0 bases from V and 2 from J, leaving 9 bases between them. Germline CDR1 and CDR2: SGHRS and YFSETQ. The CDR3 runs to 14 residues. CDR3: CASSLDGGTYEQYF. CDR3 sequence (DNA): TGCGCCAGCAGCTTGGACGGCGGGACCTACGAGCAGTACTTC.

The chain employs TRBV10-3 and TRBJ2-3, with 8 bases lining up with TRBD1. This CDR3 is built from 14 residues. Germline lookup yields CDR1 ENHRY and CDR2 SYGVKD. Losses at the gene ends were 3 bases for V and 6 bases for J; bases not matched to a gene: 5. As DNA, the CDR3 is TGTGCCATCAGTGAAGACAGGGGCCACGATACGCAGTATTTT. Translation gives CAISEDRGHDTQYF.

The chain combines TRBV6-1 with TRBJ2-2, with 14 bases aligning to TRBD2. CDR3 length: 14 residues. V dropped 10 bases and J dropped 4; count of bases not matched to a gene: 2. CDR1 is MNHNS, CDR2 SASEGT, per germline. CDR3 protein: CANGLAGGTGELFF. The CDR3 nucleotides are TGTGCCAACGGACTAGCGGGAGGCACCGGGGAGCTGTTTTTT.

This clonotype was observed at least ten times. The chain employs TRBV12-3 or TRBV12-4 and TRBJ2-2; 7 bases fit TRBD1. The CDR3 is made up of 14 amino acids. Trimming took 7 bases from V and 8 from J; bases not matched to a gene: 10. The CDR3: CASTPGQLSGELFF. The CDR3 DNA sequence: TGTGCCAGCACCCCGGGACAGTTATCGGGGGAGCTGTTTTTT.